The 11 T cell receptor beta chains listed next were all sequenced from one sample in a study of blood T cells in healthy people across ages. A J-beta primer mix and a sample-barcoded 5' primer were used in a second PCR of roughly 6 to 12 cycles. TCRdb used MiXCR to reprocess the 5' RACE reads, holding one entry per CDR3 protein. The table lists about 1.6 million distinct CDR3 sequences, around 35% of them singletons. The sequenced sample was blood. The source is a woman aged 25 to 39 in good health.

The rearrangement uses TRBV4-1 and TRBJ1-5; D unclear. V was trimmed by 0 bases and J by 7 bases, leaving 10 bases between them. The CDR3 runs 14 residues. Germline CDR1 MGHRA, CDR2 YSYEKL. The CDR3 loop reads CASSQEDGRQPQHF. CDR3 bases: TGCGCCAGCAGCCAAGAAGACGGACGCCAGCCCCAGCATTTT.

The rearrangement uses TRBV6-5 and TRBJ2-1; 7 bases are a match to TRBD2. This CDR3 has 15 residues. V shed 7 bases and J 3 bases; nucleotides not matched to a gene: 9. From germline, CDR1 is MNHEY and CDR2 SVGAGI. CDR3 in amino acids: CASMPAAGVYNEQFF. Written as DNA, the CDR3 is TGTGCCAGCATGCCAGCGGCGGGGGTCTACAATGAGCAGTTCTTC.

This rearrangement joins TRBV6-1 to TRBJ1-1, with TRBD1 identical over 8 bases. This CDR3 comprises 14 residues. The V and J ends lost 7 bases and 5 bases, in that order; junction bases with no gene match: 9. Germline V gene data show CDR1 as MNHNS and CDR2 as SASEGT. For the CDR3, the DNA is TGTGCCAGCACGCCCACAGGGGGAGATACTGAAGCTTTCTTT. Translating gives CASTPTGGDTEAFF.

In regard to this clonotype: This clone may be a read error of a much larger clone one base away. The gene calls are TRBV10-3 and TRBJ1-5; D is ambiguous. The CDR3 is 13 amino acids. The germline CDR1 and CDR2 sequences are ENHRY and SYGVKD. DNA for the CDR3: TGTACCATCAGTGAGGGCCGAAATCAGCCCCAGCATTTT. This gives the protein CTISEGRNQPQHF.

The rearrangement joins TRBV6-5 to TRBJ2-5, with a possible D match to TRBD2 (5 bases). There are 16 residues in the CDR3. The germline gives CDR1 MNHEY, CDR2 SVGAGI. Trimming removed 3 bases from V and 5 bases from J, with 19 bases in between. The CDR3 region is CASSYGRRKLSETQYF. The CDR3 DNA is TGTGCCAGCAGTTATGGGAGAAGAAAACTTAGTGAGACCCAGTACTTC.

This clonotype was detected only a few times. The chain recombines TRBV12-3 or TRBV12-4 with TRBJ2-5, with D tentatively TRBD2 (6 bases). CDR3 length equals 14 residues. Deletions cut 6 bases from V and 5 bases from J, with 16 bases between. DNA of the CDR3: TGTGCCAGCAGCACCCCCTGGGCGGGGGAGACCCAGTACTTC. It encodes CASSTPWAGETQYF.

The table lists this clonotype with a few counts. V gene TRBV20-1 combines with J gene TRBJ2-7, with 8 bases that match TRBD2. The J segment lost 6 bases and the V segment lost 6 bases, leaving 16 bases of the junction unmatched. Germline lookup yields CDR1 DFQATT and CDR2 SNEGSKA (reference sequence). This CDR3 has 15 residues. In DNA form, the CDR3 reads TGCAGTGCAAAATCCAGGCGAGCGGGAGCGGGCGAGCAGTACTTC. Its protein product is CSAKSRRAGAGEQYF.

The chain combines TRBV3-1 with TRBJ2-1; unclear D gene. V was shortened by 0 bases and J by 9 bases, with 15 bases between the two germline ends. CDR3 size: 15 residues. Looked up from germline, CDR1 is LGHDT and CDR2 is YNNKEL (reference sequence). The DNA for the CDR3 is TGTGCCAGCAGCCAAGATCCGGCCAGGAAGGGTGAGCAGTTCTTC. Translated, it gives CASSQDPARKGEQFF.

Turning to this clonotype: Here the CDR3 omits its conserved ending phenylalanine or tryptophan, so a read error is the likely source. The V gene is TRBV14, the J gene TRBJ2-1; 8 nucleotides line up with TRBD2. Germline CDR1 SGHDN, CDR2 FVKESK. J was trimmed by 5 bases and V by 4 bases; bases with no gene match: 4. The CDR3 is 14 amino acids. The CDR3 DNA follows: TGTGCCAGCAGCCCCGGACTAGCCCACAATGAGCAGTTCTTA. It translates to CASSPGLAHNEQFL.

This chain links TRBV20-1 with TRBJ2-5; D gene ambiguous. Germline loops: CDR1 DFQATT, CDR2 SNEGSKA (reference sequence). The V and J ends lost 7 bases and 3 bases respectively, with 15 bases between them. There are 13 residues in the CDR3. The DNA for the CDR3 is TGCAGTGTCAAATCCCCCGGAGAAGAGACCCAGTACTTC. Translating it yields CSVKSPGEETQYF.

The gene calls are TRBV5-1 and TRBJ1-4, with D possibly being TRBD1 (5 bases). CDR3 size: 14 residues. CDR1 is SGHRS and CDR2 is YFSETQ in the germline V gene. V lost 3 bases and J lost 9, with 15 bases in between. CDR3 residues: CASSSRGSSKKLFF. CDR3 nucleotides: TGCGCCAGCAGCTCCCGGGGCAGCAGTAAAAAACTGTTTTTT.